The 31 T cell receptor beta chains presented below share a single source sample, sequenced in a study of blood T cell repertoires in COVID-19. Clones were sequenced by immunoSEQ multiplex PCR, and TCRdb holds only the in-frame ones, with some missing. The sample shows 55,000 to 65,000 clones, more than 65% of them seen only once. The sequenced sample consisted of peripheral blood. The receptors stem from a human donor in a cohort sampled during active COVID-19.

This chain's CDR3 is CASSEGTAYNEQFF. The CDR3 coding sequence is TGTGCCAGCAGTGAAGGGACAGCCTACAATGAGCAGTTCTTC. The V gene is TRBV2, the J gene TRBJ2-1; D possibly corresponds to TRBD1 (6 bases). The CDR3 spans 14 residues. The V end was cut by 1 base, the J end by 2 bases, with 6 bases between. The germline CDR1 and CDR2 sequences are SNHLY and FYNNEI.

This chain links TRBV18 with TRBJ1-6, with D possibly TRBD1 on 6 matching bases. V shed 1 base and J shed 10 bases, with 14 bases lying between them. Looked up from germline, CDR1 is KGHSH and CDR2 is LQKENI. This CDR3 has 15 amino acids. The CDR3 coding sequence is TGTGCCAGCTCACCACAATCGCAGGGGAGCTCACCCCTCCACTTT. This encodes CASSPQSQGSSPLHF.

This sequence joins TRBV5-1 and TRBJ2-5, with 11 bases fitting TRBD2. Germline CDR1 reads SGHRS; CDR2 reads YFSETQ. The CDR3 extends over 15 amino acids. V was clipped by 3 bases and J by 2 bases; unmatched bases: 3. DNA for the CDR3: TGCGCCAGCAGCTACGGGACTAGCGGACAAGAGACCCAGTACTTC. Translation: CASSYGTSGQETQYF.

The chain has TRBV20-1 and TRBJ2-7, with D perhaps matching TRBD2 (6 bases). Per the germline V gene, CDR1 is DFQATT and CDR2 is SNEGSKA (reference sequence). The CDR3 consists of 11 residues. V lost 6 bases and J 3 bases, leaving 9 bases between the germline ends. As DNA, the CDR3 is TGCAGTGCAAGACTAGGCTACGAGCAGTACTTC. It codes for CSARLGYEQYF.

The genes are TRBV3-1 (or the pseudogene TRBV3-2) and TRBJ2-2; 11 nucleotides agree with TRBD2. The CDR3 sequence is 16 residues long. V lost 5 bases, J lost 4 bases, and 6 bases stayed unmatched. CDR1 and CDR2 (germline): LGHDT, YNNKEL (reference sequence). The CDR3 sequence is CASSSQLAGVTGELFF. The CDR3 nucleotides read TGTGCCAGCAGCTCTCAACTAGCGGGAGTCACCGGGGAGCTGTTTTTT.

J is TRBJ2-2 and V is TRBV19; D might be TRBD2 (6 bases). Germline loops: CDR1 LNHDA, CDR2 SQIVND (reference sequence). There are 15 residues in the CDR3. Trimming left V 6 bases short and J 8 bases short, with 19 bases between. The chain's CDR3 is CASSPALLASGELFF. Written as DNA, the CDR3 is TGTGCCAGTAGCCCAGCCTTACTAGCTTCGGGGGAGCTGTTTTTT.

There are a few counts of this clone. The chain links TRBV27 to TRBJ1-6; TRBD1 aligns across 9 bases. J lost 9 bases, V lost 4 bases, and 7 bases had no gene match. The CDR3 spans 15 residues. Germline V gene sequence: CDR1 MNHEY, CDR2 SMNVEV (reference sequence). The CDR3 nucleotides are TGTGCCAGCAGTTACTTCGGACAGGGGAGTTCACCCCTCCACTTT. Its translation is CASSYFGQGSSPLHF.

The rearrangement joins TRBV12-3 or TRBV12-4 to TRBJ1-2; D gene ambiguous. The CDR3 spans 12 residues. V gave up 9 bases and J gave up 4 bases, with 12 bases separating them. CDR3 bases: TGTGCCAGTTTTGCGGGAGGCTATGGCTACACCTTC. It translates to CASFAGGYGYTF.

This clone was seen a single time. The chain uses TRBV19 and TRBJ1-2; 7 nucleotides align to TRBD1. Losses at the gene ends were 5 bases for V and 8 bases for J; bases not matched to a gene: 5. This CDR3 has 12 residues. From germline, CDR1 is LNHDA and CDR2 SQIVND (reference sequence). The CDR3 region is CASSDNRGGYTF. For the CDR3, the DNA is TGTGCCAGTAGTGACAACAGGGGCGGCTACACCTTC. The variable domain in full, completed from reference TRBV19 and TRBJ1-2, reads DGGITQSPKYLFRKEGQNVTLSCEQNLNHDAMYWYRQDPGQGLRLIYYSQIVNDFQKGDIAEGYSVSREKKESFPLTVTSAQKNPTAFYLCASSDNRGGYTFGSGTRLTVV.

V usage is TRBV11-3 and J usage is TRBJ2-5, with 8 bases identical to TRBD1. This CDR3 comprises 16 residues. Unmatched junction bases numbered 8, after V lost 0 bases and J lost 5 bases. Germline assignment: CDR1 SGHNT and CDR2 YENEEA. Here the CDR3 reads CASSLDGRGHGETQYF. The CDR3 DNA is TGTGCCAGCAGCTTAGACGGCAGGGGGCACGGGGAGACCCAGTACTTC.

J is TRBJ1-2 and V is TRBV10-3; D gene unclear. V shed 2 bases and J shed 0 bases, with 7 bases lying between them. The CDR3 totals 14 residues. Germline assignment: CDR1 ENHRY and CDR2 SYGVKD. The CDR3 DNA reads TGTGCCATCAGTGAGGGACTTTCTAACTATGGCTACACCTTC. It yields the protein CAISEGLSNYGYTF.

CDR3 coding DNA: TGTGCCAGCAGCTTAGACTCGCGGAGACTGTTTTTT. Its protein product is CASSLDSRRLFF. This rearrangement joins TRBV7-9 to TRBJ1-4, with unresolved D. Germline assignment: CDR1 SEHNR and CDR2 FQNEAQ (reference sequence). Trimming cost V 1 base and J 13 bases, with 10 bases left between them. The CDR3 is 12 amino acids.

The gene calls are TRBV7-2 and TRBJ2-1; TRBD2 aligns across 13 bases. J lost 7 bases, V lost 6 bases, and 6 bases had no gene match. CDR3 length: 15 amino acids. Germline CDR1 reads SGHTA; CDR2 reads FQGNSA. The CDR3 nucleotides read TGTGCCAGCAGACAGCCGGGACTAGCGGGGAATGAGCAGTTCTTC. Translation: CASRQPGLAGNEQFF.

This clone has only a few counts. This chain links TRBV11-2 with TRBJ2-1, with 8 nucleotides matching TRBD1. This CDR3 spans 12 amino acids. V gave up 5 bases and J gave up 13 bases; unmatched junction bases: 7. Germline-derived CDR1 and CDR2 are SGHAT and FQNNGV. The CDR3 DNA sequence: TGTGCCAGCAGCCGGACAGGGTCCATACAGTTCTTC. It is translated as CASSRTGSIQFF.

This chain uses TRBV16 with TRBJ1-2; tentative D call: TRBD1 (5 bases). Trimming left V 5 bases short and J 3 bases short, with 13 bases between. The CDR3 sequence is 14 residues long. CDR1 KGHSY and CDR2 FQNENV come from the germline V gene. DNA of the CDR3: TGTGCCAGCAGCTCCCAGGGCTCGGACTATGGCTACACCTTC. It translates to CASSSQGSDYGYTF.

The chain combines TRBV4-3 with TRBJ1-2, with a weak D call TRBD1 (6 bases). Germline V gene data show CDR1 as LGHNA and CDR2 as YSLEER. This CDR3 has 16 residues. The V end lost 0 bases, the J end lost 4 bases, and 15 bases lay between the germline ends. The CDR3: CASSQDRAGVTYGYTF. The CDR3 DNA reads as TGCGCCAGCAGCCAAGATCGGGCAGGGGTAACCTATGGCTACACCTTC.

This sequence joins TRBV19 and TRBJ2-2; 7 positions agree with TRBD1. The CDR3 sequence is 13 residues long. The germline gives CDR1 LNHDA, CDR2 SQIVND (reference sequence). After removal of 9 bases from V and 6 bases from J, the junction contained 7 bases not matched to a gene. As DNA, the CDR3 is TGTGCCAGCATAGCACAGGGGTCCGGGGAGCTGTTTTTT. Translating gives CASIAQGSGELFF. The complete variable domain, with remaining parts taken from reference TRBV19 and TRBJ2-2, reads DGGITQSPKYLFRKEGQNVTLSCEQNLNHDAMYWYRQDPGQGLRLIYYSQIVNDFQKGDIAEGYSVSREKKESFPLTVTSAQKNPTAFYLCASIAQGSGELFFGEGSRLTVL.

The chain uses TRBV2 and TRBJ2-3; no definite D call. Germline CDR1 reads SNHLY; CDR2 reads FYNNEI. The ends were cut back, 9 bases at V and 6 bases at J, with 10 bases in the middle. The length of the CDR3 is 11 residues. Written as DNA, the CDR3 is TGTGCCAGACTAATCACGGATACGCAGTATTTT. It is translated as CARLITDTQYF.

This chain connects TRBV7-8 to TRBJ2-1, with 11 bases fitting TRBD2. The ends lost 5 bases at V and 8 bases at J; junction bases unmatched: 8. Germline CDR1 is SGHVS and CDR2 is FQNEAQ. CDR3 length: 15 amino acids. CDR3 amino acids: CASSPTSGSLDEQFF. The CDR3 nucleotides are TGTGCCAGCAGCCCCACTAGCGGGAGTTTGGATGAGCAGTTCTTC.

This rearrangement joins TRBV2 to TRBJ2-7; TRBD2 matches at 9 bases. CDR1 is SNHLY, CDR2 FYNNEI, per germline. V dropped 3 bases and J dropped 1; count of bases not matched to a gene: 4. The CDR3 is made up of 15 amino acids. CDR3 amino acids: CASSDAGGRSYEQYF. Here the CDR3 DNA reads TGTGCCAGCAGTGACGCGGGGGGGAGGTCCTACGAGCAGTACTTC.

The chain has TRBV7-3 and TRBJ2-2; D is perhaps TRBD1 (6 bases). With 5 bases removed from V and 1 base from J, the gap between germline ends came to 8 bases. The V gene's germline CDR1 is SGHTA and CDR2 FQGTGA. This CDR3 is 14 amino acids long. The CDR3 spells CASSPTGNTGELFF. CDR3 nucleotide sequence: TGTGCCAGCAGCCCGACAGGGAACACCGGGGAGCTGTTTTTT.

The chain has TRBV3-1 (or the pseudogene TRBV3-2) and TRBJ1-1; D perhaps matches TRBD1 (5 bases). V was trimmed by 8 bases and J by 0 bases, leaving 13 bases between them. The CDR3 runs 14 residues. Germline V gene data show CDR1 as LGHDT and CDR2 as YNNKEL (reference sequence). The CDR3 loop reads CASRDFGMNTEAFF. CDR3 sequence (DNA): TGTGCCAGCCGGGACTTCGGCATGAACACTGAAGCTTTCTTT.

The genes are TRBV3-1 (or the pseudogene TRBV3-2) and TRBJ1-4, with a tentative D call TRBD1 (5 bases). The germline V and J ends were trimmed by 4 bases and 7 bases, with 10 bases remaining between them. The CDR3 has 13 amino acids. CDR1 and CDR2 from the germline V gene are LGHDT and YNNKEL (reference sequence). Here the CDR3 DNA reads TGTGCCAGCAGCCCGCGGGGGTCTGAAAAACTGTTTTTT. Its translation: CASSPRGSEKLFF.

The genes are TRBV11-3 and TRBJ2-6; 7 nucleotides align to TRBD1. J lost 4 bases, V lost 5 bases, and 5 bases had no gene match. Per germline, CDR1 SGHNT and CDR2 YENEEA. This CDR3 contains 15 residues. CDR3 in amino acids: CASSQTGSGANVLTF. The CDR3 DNA reads as TGTGCCAGCAGCCAGACAGGGTCCGGGGCCAACGTCCTGACTTTC.

The rearrangement uses TRBV5-1 and TRBJ2-1; 8 bases agree with TRBD2. The germline gives CDR1 SGHRS, CDR2 YFSETQ. CDR3 length equals 16 residues. V lost 4 bases to trimming and J lost 4 bases; unmatched junction nucleotides: 10. The CDR3 coding sequence is TGCGCCAGCAGCCCCTCCGGGACTAGTGGGTACAATGAGCAGTTCTTC. This translates into CASSPSGTSGYNEQFF.

The table lists this clone with a count of one. This sequence joins TRBV19 and TRBJ2-7, with 14 positions matching TRBD2. This CDR3 is built from 17 residues. V lost 5 bases to trimming and J lost 0 bases; unmatched junction nucleotides: 6. The germline gives CDR1 LNHDA, CDR2 SQIVND (reference sequence). The CDR3 DNA follows: TGTGCCAGTAGTGTGACTAGCGGGAGGGCCCGCTCCTACGAGCAGTACTTC. Protein: CASSVTSGRARSYEQYF.

The chain couples TRBV10-2 to TRBJ2-7, with TRBD2 matching over 8 bases. Germline V gives CDR1 WSHSY, CDR2 SAAADI. This CDR3 contains 15 residues. With V trimmed by 6 bases and J by 6 bases, 13 bases remained unmatched. CDR3 nucleotides: TGCGCCAGCAGGGGGCCCTCAGCGGGAGTTGGCGAGCAGTACTTC. Its translation is CASRGPSAGVGEQYF.

This clone was picked up a small number of times. The gene calls are TRBV6-5 and TRBJ2-1; TRBD1 agrees at 7 bases. Germline trimming cut 7 bases from V and 2 bases from J; bases unmatched to any gene: 8. Germline V gene sequence: CDR1 MNHEY, CDR2 SVGAGI. There are 15 residues in the CDR3. CDR3 DNA sequence: TGTGCCAGCACCCGAGACAGGGACCCCTACAATGAGCAGTTCTTC. Its protein product is CASTRDRDPYNEQFF.

V is TRBV5-1 and J is TRBJ2-4; 7 bases agree with TRBD2. V lost 0 bases to trimming and J lost 6 bases; unmatched junction nucleotides: 6. The CDR3 runs 15 residues. The germline gives CDR1 SGHRS, CDR2 YFSETQ. The CDR3 loop reads CASSLAAGEGNIQYF. As DNA, the CDR3 is TGCGCCAGCAGCTTGGCGGCGGGAGAAGGAAACATTCAGTACTTC.

This clone was picked up a small number of times. This chain links TRBV7-2 with TRBJ1-1; D is undetermined. The CDR3 is 13 amino acids. V was cut by 6 bases and J by 5 bases, with 13 bases left in between. The germline CDR1 and CDR2 sequences are SGHTA and FQGNSA. CDR3 sequence: CASRSVPSTEAFF. CDR3 nucleotides: TGTGCCAGCAGGAGTGTACCGAGTACTGAAGCTTTCTTT. Full variable domain (rest looked up from reference TRBV7-2 and TRBJ1-1): GAGVSQSPSNKVTEKGKDVELRCDPISGHTALYWYRQSLGQGLEFLIYFQGNSAPDKSGLPSDRFSAERTGGSVSTLTIQRTQQEDSAVYLCASRSVPSTEAFFGQGTRLTVV.

In regard to this clone: In the same sample, other DNA sequences code for this CDR3. The rearrangement joins TRBV18 to TRBJ2-7; no definite D call. This CDR3 is 13 amino acids long. The V end was cut by 3 bases, the J end by 0 bases, with 6 bases between. Germline V gives CDR1 KGHSH, CDR2 LQKENI. CDR3 coding DNA: TGTGCCAGCTCACCGCCCAGCTCCTACGAGCAGTACTTC. Its translation is CASSPPSSYEQYF.